This T cell receptor beta chain stems from a study of control samples from healthy donors and cancer patients. The CDR3 totals 13 residues. Trimming left V 2 bases short and J 7 bases short, with 11 bases between. The data were produced by immunoSEQ multiplex PCR, yet TCRdb's version contains in-frame clones alone and is incomplete. Of roughly 86,000 clones listed, 90% are singletons. The chain links TRBV12-3 or TRBV12-4 to TRBJ1-1; D unresolved. Sequenced material: blood. This receptor was identified in a woman aged 18-35 years in good health. The chain's CDR3 is CASSLKGGGEAFF. As DNA, the CDR3 is TGTGCCAGCAGTTTAAAAGGTGGTGGTGAAGCTTTCTTT.